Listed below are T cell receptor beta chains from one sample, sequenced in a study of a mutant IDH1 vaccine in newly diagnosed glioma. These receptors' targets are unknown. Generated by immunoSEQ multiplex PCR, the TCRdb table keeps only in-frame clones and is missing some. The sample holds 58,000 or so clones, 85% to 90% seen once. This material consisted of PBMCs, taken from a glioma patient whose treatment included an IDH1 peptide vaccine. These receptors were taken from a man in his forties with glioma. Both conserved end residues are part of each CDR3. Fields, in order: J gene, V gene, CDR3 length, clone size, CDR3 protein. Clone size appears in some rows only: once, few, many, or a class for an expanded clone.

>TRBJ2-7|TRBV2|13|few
CASSDVGHYEQYF
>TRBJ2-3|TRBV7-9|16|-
CASSPGAGVITDTQYF
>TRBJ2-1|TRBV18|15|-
CASASSEGSGNEQFF
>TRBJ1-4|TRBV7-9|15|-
CASSRLRGDNEKLFF
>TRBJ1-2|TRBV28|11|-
CASSINYGYTF
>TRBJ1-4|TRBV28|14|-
CASSLSLVWEKLFF
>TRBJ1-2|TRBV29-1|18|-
CSVRGDTGTGGAYYGYTF
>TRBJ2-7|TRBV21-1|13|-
CASDRVRDYEQYF
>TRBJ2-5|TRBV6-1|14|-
CASRGTSRWETQYF
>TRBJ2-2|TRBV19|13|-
CASSYGNTGELFF
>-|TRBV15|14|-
CATSMMTGPYEQYF
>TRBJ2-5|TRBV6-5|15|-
CASRRTGVSQETQYF
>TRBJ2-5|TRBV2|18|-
CASSEARLAGGRGETQYF
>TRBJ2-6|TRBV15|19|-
CATSRGPDIRPSGANVLTF
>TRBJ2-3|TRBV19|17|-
CASSIGVVGPIPHTQYF
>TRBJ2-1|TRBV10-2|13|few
CASRAEAYNEQFF
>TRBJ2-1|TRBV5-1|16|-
CASSAALAGVLHEQFF
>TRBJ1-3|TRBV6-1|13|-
CASSLPRANTIYF
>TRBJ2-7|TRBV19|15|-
CASSTKTGAAYEQYF
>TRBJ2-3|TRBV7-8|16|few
CASRRGTSGGTDTQYF
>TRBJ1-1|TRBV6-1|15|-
CASSDIRGINTEAFF
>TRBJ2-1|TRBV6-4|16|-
CASSDSETSSYNEQFF
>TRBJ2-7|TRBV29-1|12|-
CSVAQGGYEQYF
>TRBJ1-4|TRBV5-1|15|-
CASSLMGVGNEKLFF
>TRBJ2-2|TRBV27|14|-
CASSEMTVIGELFF
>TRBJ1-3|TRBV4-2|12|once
CASSQMGDPIYF
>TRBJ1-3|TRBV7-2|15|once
CASRQGQLSGNTIYF
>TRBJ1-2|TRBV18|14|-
CASSPGGATAGYTF
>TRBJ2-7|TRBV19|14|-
CASRYGLDGYEQYF